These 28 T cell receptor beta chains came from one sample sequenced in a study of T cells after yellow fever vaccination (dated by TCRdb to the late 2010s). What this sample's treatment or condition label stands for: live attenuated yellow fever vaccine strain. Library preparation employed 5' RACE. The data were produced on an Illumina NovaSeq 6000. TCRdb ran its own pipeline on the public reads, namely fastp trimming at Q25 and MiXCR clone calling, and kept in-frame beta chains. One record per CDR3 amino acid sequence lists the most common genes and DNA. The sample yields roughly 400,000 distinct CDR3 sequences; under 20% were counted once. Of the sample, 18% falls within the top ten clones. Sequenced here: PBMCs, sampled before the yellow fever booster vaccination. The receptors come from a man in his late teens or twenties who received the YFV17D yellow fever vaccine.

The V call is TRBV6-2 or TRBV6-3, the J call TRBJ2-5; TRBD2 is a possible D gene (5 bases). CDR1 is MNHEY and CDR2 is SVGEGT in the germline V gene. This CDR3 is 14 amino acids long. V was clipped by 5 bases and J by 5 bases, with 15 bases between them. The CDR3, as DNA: TGTGCCAGCAGTACCGAGGGCGGATCGGAGACCCAGTACTTC. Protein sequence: CASSTEGGSETQYF.

CDR3 amino acids: CASSRTGERTDTQYF. CDR3 in DNA: TGTGCCAGCAGTCGAACAGGGGAAAGGACAGATACGCAGTATTTT. V is TRBV7-6 and J is TRBJ2-3, with 7 bases lining up with TRBD1. This CDR3 contains 15 residues. From germline, CDR1 is SGHVS and CDR2 FNYEAQ. The V and J ends lost 6 bases and 3 bases, in that order; junction bases with no gene match: 9. Full variable domain (rest looked up from reference TRBV7-6 and TRBJ2-3): GAGVSQSPRYKVTKRGQDVALRCDPISGHVSLYWYRQALGQGPEFLTYFNYEAQQDKSGLPNDRFSAERPEGSISTLTIQRTEQRDSAMYRCASSRTGERTDTQYFGPGTRLTVL.

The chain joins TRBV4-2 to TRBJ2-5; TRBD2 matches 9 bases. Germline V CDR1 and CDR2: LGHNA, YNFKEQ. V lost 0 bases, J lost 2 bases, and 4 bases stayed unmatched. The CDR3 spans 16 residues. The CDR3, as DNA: TGTGCCAGCAGCCAAGATCCTAGCGGGGCACAAGAGACCCAGTACTTC. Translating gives CASSQDPSGAQETQYF.

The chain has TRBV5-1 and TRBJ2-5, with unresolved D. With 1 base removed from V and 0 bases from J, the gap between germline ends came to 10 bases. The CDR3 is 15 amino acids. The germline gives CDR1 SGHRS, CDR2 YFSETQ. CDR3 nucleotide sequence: TGCGCCAGCAGCTTGTTTCTAGGGAACCAAGAGACCCAGTACTTC. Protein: CASSLFLGNQETQYF. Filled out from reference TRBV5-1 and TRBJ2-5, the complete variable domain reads KAGVTQTPRYLIKTRGQQVTLSCSPISGHRSVSWYQQTPGQGLQFLFEYFSETQRNKGNFPGRFSGRQFSNSRSEMNVSTLELGDSALYLCASSLFLGNQETQYFGPGTRLLVL.

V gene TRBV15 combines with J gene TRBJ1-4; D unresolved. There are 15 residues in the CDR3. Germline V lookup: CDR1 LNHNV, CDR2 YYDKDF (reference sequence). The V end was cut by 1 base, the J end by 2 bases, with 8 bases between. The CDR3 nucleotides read TGTGCCACCAGCAGAGTGTATTCGACTAATGAAAAACTGTTTTTT. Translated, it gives CATSRVYSTNEKLFF.

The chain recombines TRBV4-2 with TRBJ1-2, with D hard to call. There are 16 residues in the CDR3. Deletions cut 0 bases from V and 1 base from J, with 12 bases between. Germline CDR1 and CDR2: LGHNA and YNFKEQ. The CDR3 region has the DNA TGTGCCAGCAGCCAAGATCTTAGTCCGGGTAACTATGGCTACACCTTC. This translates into CASSQDLSPGNYGYTF.

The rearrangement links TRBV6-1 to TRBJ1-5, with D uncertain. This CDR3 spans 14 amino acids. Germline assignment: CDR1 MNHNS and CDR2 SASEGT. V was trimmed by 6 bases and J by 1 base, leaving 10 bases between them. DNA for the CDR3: TGTGCCAGCAGAGATCCATGGAGCAATCAGCCCCAGCATTTT. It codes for CASRDPWSNQPQHF.

CDR3 in amino acids: CSAMPLAGSTDTQYF. CDR3 bases: TGCAGTGCTATGCCACTAGCGGGGAGCACAGATACGCAGTATTTT. The V call is TRBV20-1, the J call TRBJ2-3, with 10 bases that match TRBD2. Germline assignment: CDR1 DFQATT and CDR2 SNEGSKA (reference sequence). Losses at the gene ends were 4 bases for V and 0 bases for J; bases not matched to a gene: 4. The CDR3 contains 15 residues.

This CDR3 is CASSQSRDRGNGYTF. CDR3 nucleotides: TGTGCCAGCAGCCAATCCCGGGACAGGGGTAATGGCTACACCTTC. The chain links TRBV16 to TRBJ1-2, with TRBD1 matching over 10 bases. J lost 6 bases, V lost 0 bases, and 4 bases had no gene match. From germline, CDR1 is KGHSY and CDR2 FQNENV. The CDR3 sequence is 15 residues long.

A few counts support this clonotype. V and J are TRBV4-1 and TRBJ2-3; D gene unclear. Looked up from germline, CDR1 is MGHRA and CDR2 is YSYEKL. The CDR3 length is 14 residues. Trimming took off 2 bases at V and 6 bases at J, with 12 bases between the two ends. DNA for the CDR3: TGCGCCAGCAGCCAATTAGCCAGGACGGATACGCAGTATTTT. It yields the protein CASSQLARTDTQYF.

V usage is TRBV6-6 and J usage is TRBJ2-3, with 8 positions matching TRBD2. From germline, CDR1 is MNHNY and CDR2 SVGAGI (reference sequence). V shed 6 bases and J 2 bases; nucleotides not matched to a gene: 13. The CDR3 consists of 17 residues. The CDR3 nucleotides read TGTGCCAGCAGGGATCCTCTGGGCGGGGGGTACACAGATACGCAGTATTTT. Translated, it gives CASRDPLGGGYTDTQYF.

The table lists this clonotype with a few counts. CDR3 nucleotide sequence: TGTGCCAGCAGCTCATGGGTAGGGCATGAGCAGTTCTTC. Protein sequence: CASSSWVGHEQFF. The V gene is TRBV7-6, the J gene TRBJ2-1; D gene uncertain. CDR1 and CDR2 from the germline V gene are SGHVS and FNYEAQ. V gave up 4 bases and J gave up 8 bases, with 12 bases separating them. The CDR3 is made up of 13 amino acids.

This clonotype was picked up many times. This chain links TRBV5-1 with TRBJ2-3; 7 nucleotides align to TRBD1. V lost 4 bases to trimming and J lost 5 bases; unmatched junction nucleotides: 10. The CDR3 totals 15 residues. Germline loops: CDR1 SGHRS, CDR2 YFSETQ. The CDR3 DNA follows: TGCGCCAGCAGCGAGCTACAGGGGACGATAGATACGCAGTATTTT. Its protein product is CASSELQGTIDTQYF.

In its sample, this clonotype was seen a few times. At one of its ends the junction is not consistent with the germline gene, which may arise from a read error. The CDR3 is CASRLGQDTDTQYF. The CDR3 bases are TGCGCCAGCAGATTGGGACAGGACACAGATACGCAGTATTTT. The rearrangement links TRBV5-1 to TRBJ2-3, with 8 positions matching TRBD1. Germline lookup yields CDR1 SGHRS and CDR2 YFSETQ. The CDR3 is made up of 14 amino acids.

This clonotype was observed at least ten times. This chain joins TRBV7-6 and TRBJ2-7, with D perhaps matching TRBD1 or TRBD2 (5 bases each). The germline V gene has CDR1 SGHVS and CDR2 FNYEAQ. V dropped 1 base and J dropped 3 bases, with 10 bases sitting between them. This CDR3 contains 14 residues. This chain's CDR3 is CASSLGAGSYEQYF. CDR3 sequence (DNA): TGTGCCAGCAGCTTAGGGGCAGGGAGCTACGAGCAGTACTTC.

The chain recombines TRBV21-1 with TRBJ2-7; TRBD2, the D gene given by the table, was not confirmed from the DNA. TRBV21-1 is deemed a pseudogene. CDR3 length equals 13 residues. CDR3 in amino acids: CASSNGSSYEQYV. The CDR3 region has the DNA TGTGCCAGCAGCAACGGGAGTAGCTACGAGCAGTACGTC.

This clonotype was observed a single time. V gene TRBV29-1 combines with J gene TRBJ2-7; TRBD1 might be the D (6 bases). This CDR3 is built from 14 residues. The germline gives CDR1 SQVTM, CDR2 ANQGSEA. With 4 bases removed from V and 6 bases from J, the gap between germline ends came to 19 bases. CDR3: CSVVPQGKGTEQYF. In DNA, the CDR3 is TGCAGCGTTGTTCCACAGGGAAAAGGGACCGAGCAGTACTTC.

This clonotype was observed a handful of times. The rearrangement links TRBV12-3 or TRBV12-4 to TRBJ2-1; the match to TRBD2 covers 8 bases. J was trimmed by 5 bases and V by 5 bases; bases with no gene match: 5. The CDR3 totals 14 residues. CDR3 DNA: TGTGCCAGCAGTCGGACTAGCCAGAACAATGAGCAGTTCTTC. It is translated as CASSRTSQNNEQFF.

This CDR3 is CASTSFGANTGELFF. The CDR3 coding sequence is TGTGCCAGCACTAGCTTTGGGGCGAACACCGGGGAGCTGTTTTTT. The rearrangement links TRBV9 to TRBJ2-2; the D gene is possibly TRBD2 (5 bases). Per the germline V gene, CDR1 is SGDLS and CDR2 is YYNGEE. This CDR3 has 15 amino acids. The ends were cut back, 6 bases at V and 0 bases at J, with 12 bases in the middle. The variable domain in full, completed from reference TRBV9 and TRBJ2-2, reads DSGVTQTPKHLITATGQRVTLRCSPRSGDLSVYWYQQSLDQGLQFLIQYYNGEERAKGNILERFSAQQFPDLHSELNLSSLELGDSALYFCASTSFGANTGELFFGEGSRLTVL.

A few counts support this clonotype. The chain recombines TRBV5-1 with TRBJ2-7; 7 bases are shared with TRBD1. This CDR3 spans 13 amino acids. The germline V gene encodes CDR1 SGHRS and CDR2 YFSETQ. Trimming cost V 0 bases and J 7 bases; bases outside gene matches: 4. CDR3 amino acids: CASSLAWGQEQYV. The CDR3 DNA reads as TGCGCCAGCAGCTTGGCCTGGGGACAGGAGCAGTACGTC.

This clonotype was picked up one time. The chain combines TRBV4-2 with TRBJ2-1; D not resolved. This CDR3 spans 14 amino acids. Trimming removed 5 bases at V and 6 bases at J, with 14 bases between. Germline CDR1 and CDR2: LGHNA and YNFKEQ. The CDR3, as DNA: TGTGCCAGCAGCTTACAACCCGGTCCCAATGAGCAGTTCTTC. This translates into CASSLQPGPNEQFF.

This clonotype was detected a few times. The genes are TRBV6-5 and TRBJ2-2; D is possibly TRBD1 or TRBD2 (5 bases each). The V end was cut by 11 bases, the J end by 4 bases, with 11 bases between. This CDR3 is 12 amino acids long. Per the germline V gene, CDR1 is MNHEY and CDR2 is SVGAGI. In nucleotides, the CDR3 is TGTGCCTCGCGAGGGACCACCGGGGAGCTGTTTTTT. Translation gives CASRGTTGELFF.

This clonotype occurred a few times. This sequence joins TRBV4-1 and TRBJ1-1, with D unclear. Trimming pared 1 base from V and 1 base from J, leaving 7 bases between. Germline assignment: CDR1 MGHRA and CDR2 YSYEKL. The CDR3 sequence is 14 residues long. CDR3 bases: TGCGCCAGCAGCCAAGCGACGGAGAACACTGAAGCTTTCTTT. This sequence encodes CASSQATENTEAFF.

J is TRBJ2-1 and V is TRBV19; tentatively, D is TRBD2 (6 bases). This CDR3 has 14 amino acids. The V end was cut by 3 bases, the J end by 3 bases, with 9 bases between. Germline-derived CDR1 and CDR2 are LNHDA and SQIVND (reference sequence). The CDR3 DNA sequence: TGTGCCAGTAGTATGATAGCGGTCTACAATGAGCAGTTCTTC. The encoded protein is CASSMIAVYNEQFF.

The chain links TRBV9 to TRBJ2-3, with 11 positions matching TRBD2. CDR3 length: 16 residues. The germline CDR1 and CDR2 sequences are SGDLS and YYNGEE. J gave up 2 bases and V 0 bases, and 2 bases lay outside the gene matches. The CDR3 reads CASSVGLAGPTDTQYF. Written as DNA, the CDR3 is TGTGCCAGCAGCGTAGGACTAGCGGGGCCCACAGATACGCAGTATTTT.

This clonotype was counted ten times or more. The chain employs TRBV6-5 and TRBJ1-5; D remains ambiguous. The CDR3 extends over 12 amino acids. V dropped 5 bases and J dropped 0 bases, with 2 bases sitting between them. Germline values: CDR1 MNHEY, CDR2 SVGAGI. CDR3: CASSNSNQPQHF. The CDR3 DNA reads TGTGCCAGCAGTAATAGCAATCAGCCCCAGCATTTT.

CDR3 coding DNA: TGCGCCAGCAGCGCCACTAGCGGGGGTTCCACAGATACGCAGTATTTT. Residues: CASSATSGGSTDTQYF. The genes are TRBV5-1 and TRBJ2-3, with TRBD2 matching over 11 bases. This CDR3 spans 16 amino acids. The germline V gene has CDR1 SGHRS and CDR2 YFSETQ. Trimming cost V 4 bases and J 2 bases; bases outside gene matches: 6.

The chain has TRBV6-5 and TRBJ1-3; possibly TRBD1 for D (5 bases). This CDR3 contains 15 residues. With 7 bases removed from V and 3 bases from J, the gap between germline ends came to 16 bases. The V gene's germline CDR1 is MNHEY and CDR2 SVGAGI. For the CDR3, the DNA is TGTGCCAGCAACCGAGGCCCAGGGCGTGGAAACACCATATATTTT. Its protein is CASNRGPGRGNTIYF.